This record looks at one T cell receptor beta chain sequence and its context. The target antigen is unknown. These data belong to a study of T cell responses to AZD1222 COVID-19 vaccine. Whole-study findings and limits: Reports say nearly half of spike-specific TCRs go after unmutated variant regions. After the peak T cell response, and only then, were repertoires sampled. Rises in breadth and depth of Spike-specific TCRs came after two AZD1222 doses. Most donors were white British and more were female, and clonal diversity was possibly underestimated.

Germline loops: CDR1 MNHEY, CDR2 SVGAGI. The V gene lost 0 bases and the J gene lost 0 bases, with 2 bases spanning the gap. CDR3 length equals 13 residues. This table comes from immunoSEQ multiplex PCR, and its TCRdb copy is limited to in-frame clones, with some not included. The table lists some 180,000 clones, roughly 91% of them singletons. The TCR comes from an adult who received the AZD1222 COVID-19 vaccine. The source was peripheral blood, collected 28 days after the second AZD1222 dose. The rearrangement links TRBV6-5 to TRBJ1-1; no reliable D call. CDR3 residues: CASSYSVNTEAFF. CDR3 sequence (DNA): TGTGCCAGCAGTTACTCTGTGAACACTGAAGCTTTCTTT.